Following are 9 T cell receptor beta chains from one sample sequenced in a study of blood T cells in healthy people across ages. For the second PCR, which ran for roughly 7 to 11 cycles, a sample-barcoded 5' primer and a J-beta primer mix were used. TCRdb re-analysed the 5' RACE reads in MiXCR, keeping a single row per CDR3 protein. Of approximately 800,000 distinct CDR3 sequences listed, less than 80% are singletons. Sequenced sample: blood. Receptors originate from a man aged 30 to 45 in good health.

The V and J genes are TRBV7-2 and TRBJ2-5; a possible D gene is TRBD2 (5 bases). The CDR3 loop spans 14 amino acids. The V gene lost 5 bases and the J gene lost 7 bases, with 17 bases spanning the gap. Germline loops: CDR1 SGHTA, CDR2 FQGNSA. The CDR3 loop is CASSARTGDRTQYF. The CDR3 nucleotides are TGTGCCAGCAGCGCCCGGACCGGGGATAGGACCCAGTACTTC.

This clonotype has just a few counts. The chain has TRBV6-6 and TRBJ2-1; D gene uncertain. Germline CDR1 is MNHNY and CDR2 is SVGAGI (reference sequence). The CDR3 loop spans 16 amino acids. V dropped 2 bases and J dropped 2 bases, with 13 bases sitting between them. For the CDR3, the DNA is TGTGCCAGCAGTTACGCAGGCGATAGGACCTACAATGAGCAGTTCTTC. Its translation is CASSYAGDRTYNEQFF.

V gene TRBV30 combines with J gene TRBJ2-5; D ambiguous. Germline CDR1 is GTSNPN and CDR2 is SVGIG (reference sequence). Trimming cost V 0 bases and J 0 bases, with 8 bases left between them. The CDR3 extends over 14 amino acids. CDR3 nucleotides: TGTGCCTGGAGTGTTGTTGGTTACCAAGAGACCCAGTACTTC. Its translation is CAWSVVGYQETQYF.

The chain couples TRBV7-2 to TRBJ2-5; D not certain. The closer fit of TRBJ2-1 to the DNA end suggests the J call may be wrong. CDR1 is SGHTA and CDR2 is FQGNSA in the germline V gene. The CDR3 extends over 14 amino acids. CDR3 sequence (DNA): TGTGCCAGCACCGAGAAGAAACACCAAGAGACCCAGTTCTTC. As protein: CASTEKKHQETQFF.

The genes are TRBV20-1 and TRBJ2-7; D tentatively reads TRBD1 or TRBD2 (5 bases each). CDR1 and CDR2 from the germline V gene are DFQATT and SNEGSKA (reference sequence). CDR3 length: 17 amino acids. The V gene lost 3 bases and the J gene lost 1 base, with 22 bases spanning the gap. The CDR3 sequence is CSASGAVPGRLSYEQYF. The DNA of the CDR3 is TGCAGTGCTAGCGGCGCCGTTCCGGGACGTCTGTCCTACGAGCAGTACTTC.

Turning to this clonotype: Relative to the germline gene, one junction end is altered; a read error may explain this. The CDR3 DNA sequence: TGCAGCGTTGAAGAATCTGGCAGGGCAGAGGCCCAGTACTTC. It yields the protein CSVEESGRAEAQYF. The V and J genes are TRBV29-1 and TRBJ2-5; possibly TRBD1 for D (5 bases). The V gene's germline CDR1 is SQVTM and CDR2 ANQGSEA. The CDR3 runs 14 residues.

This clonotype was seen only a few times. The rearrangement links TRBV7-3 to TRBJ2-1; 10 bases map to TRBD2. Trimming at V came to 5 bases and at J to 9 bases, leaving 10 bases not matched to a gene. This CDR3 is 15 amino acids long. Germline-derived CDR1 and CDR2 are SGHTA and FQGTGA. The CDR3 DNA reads TGTGCCAGCAGCACGATAGCGGGGGGTTATAGTGAGCAGTTCTTC. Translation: CASSTIAGGYSEQFF.

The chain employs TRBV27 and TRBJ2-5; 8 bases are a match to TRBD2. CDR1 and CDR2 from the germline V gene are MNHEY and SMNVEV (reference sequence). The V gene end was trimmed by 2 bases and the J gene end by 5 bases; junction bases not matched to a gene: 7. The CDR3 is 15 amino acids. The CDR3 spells CASSLARGGRETQYF. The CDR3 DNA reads TGTGCCAGCAGTTTAGCTCGGGGGGGCCGCGAGACCCAGTACTTC.

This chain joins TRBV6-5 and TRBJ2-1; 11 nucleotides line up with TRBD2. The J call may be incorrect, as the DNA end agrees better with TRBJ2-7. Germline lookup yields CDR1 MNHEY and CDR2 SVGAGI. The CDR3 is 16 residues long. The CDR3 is CASSYFGTSGYYEQYF. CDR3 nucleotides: TGTGCCAGCAGTTACTTCGGGACTAGCGGCTACTACGAGCAGTACTTC.